The source of this T cell receptor beta chain is a study of cytomegalovirus exposure and HLA in healthy donors. Study at large: Ancestry clustering placed roughly four fifths of around 400 genotyped donors in the Caucasian-associated cluster.

With 60 Vbeta and 13 Jbeta primers, the PCR was carried out. Measured with immunoSEQ multiplex PCR; TCRdb has only the in-frame clones, and not every one. The table has approximately 140,000 clones, roughly four fifths seen once. Concerning this clone: Antigen unknown.

Whole-study results and caveats: Further analysis was carried out later, and it showed several of the most significant clusters appearing linked to common viral pathogens.

Sequencing input: PBMCs. This TCR derives from a man between 35 and 55 years old in good health and CMV-seropositive.

The CDR3 region has the DNA TGTGCCAGCACCACGCGGTCAGGGGCAGATACGCAGTATTTT. Translated, it gives CASTTRSGADTQYF. The chain employs TRBV7-3 and TRBJ2-3; the D gene is possibly TRBD1 (6 bases). The CDR3 contains 14 residues. Trimming took 7 bases from V and 4 from J, leaving 15 bases between them. Germline CDR1 and CDR2: SGHTA and FQGTGA. The variable domain in full, with the rest retrieved from reference TRBV7-3 and TRBJ2-3, is GAGVSQTPSNKVTEKGKYVELRCDPISGHTALYWYRQSLGQGPEFLIYFQGTGAADDSGLPNDRFFAVRPEGSVSTLKIQRTERGDSAVYLCASTTRSGADTQYFGPGTRLTVL.